This T cell receptor beta chain emerged from a study of CD8+ T cells in alopecia areata. This clone was found a few times. Treatment reported: oral pan-JAK inhibitor, 5-10 mg twice daily. Extracted RNA was reverse transcribed, and the resulting cDNA served as sequencing template. Clones were sequenced by immunoSEQ multiplex PCR, and TCRdb holds only the in-frame ones, with some missing. The sample lists roughly 200,000 clones, about 55% seen once, with about a tenth in the top ten. The germline V gene encodes CDR1 SGHRS and CDR2 YFSETQ. CDR3 length equals 14 residues. V was clipped by 0 bases and J by 8 bases, with 12 bases between them.

The TCR was taken from a human donor with alopecia areata. The chain couples TRBV5-1 to TRBJ2-4, with D possibly being TRBD1 or TRBD2 (7 bases each). The input for sequencing was CD8+ T cells sorted from blood, taken at week 24, from a patient treated with tofacitinib. CDR3 residues: CASSLGQGGDIQYF. DNA of the CDR3: TGCGCCAGCAGCTTGGGACAGGGAGGGGACATTCAGTACTTC.